These 25 T cell receptor beta chains originate from one sample sequenced in a study of T cell responses to AZD1222 COVID-19 vaccine. This table comes from immunoSEQ multiplex PCR, and its TCRdb copy is limited to in-frame clones, with some not included. This table has roughly 76,000 clones, approximately 90% appearing once. The sample in question was peripheral blood, obtained on day 0 of AZD1222 vaccination. These receptors all stem from an adult in good health.

This clone was seen only once. This chain uses TRBV5-1 with TRBJ1-1; D not certain. V lost 0 bases to trimming and J lost 4 bases, with 22 bases between them. From germline, CDR1 is SGHRS and CDR2 YFSETQ. This CDR3 is built from 18 residues. For the CDR3, the DNA is TGCGCCAGCAGCTTGGAACCCACCTTCTCCCCCGGAGGCACTGAAGCTTTCTTT. It codes for CASSLEPTFSPGGTEAFF.

This chain connects TRBV5-1 to TRBJ1-6, with 12 bases fitting TRBD1. The CDR3 has 15 residues. The germline CDR1 and CDR2 sequences are SGHRS and YFSETQ. The V segment lost 5 bases and the J segment 8 bases; nucleotides outside the gene matches: 5. CDR3 amino acids: CASSSGQGAHSPLHF. The CDR3 DNA reads as TGCGCCAGCAGTTCGGGACAGGGGGCTCATTCACCCCTCCACTTT.

The V gene is TRBV7-2, the J gene TRBJ1-3, with D uncertain. The germline V gene encodes CDR1 SGHTA and CDR2 FQGNSA. The CDR3 runs to 12 residues. Trimming removed 4 bases at V and 2 bases at J, with 3 bases between. CDR3 protein: CASSSPGNTIYF. The CDR3 coding sequence is TGTGCCAGCAGCTCCCCTGGAAACACCATATATTTT.

The rearrangement links TRBV7-2 to TRBJ2-3, with 10 bases lining up with TRBD2. This CDR3 has 17 amino acids. Per the germline V gene, CDR1 is SGHTA and CDR2 is FQGNSA. Losses at the gene ends were 4 bases for V and 5 bases for J; bases not matched to a gene: 12. The chain's CDR3 is CASSSGLALVRGDTQYF. In DNA form, the CDR3 reads TGTGCCAGCAGCTCGGGACTAGCGTTGGTTAGAGGAGATACGCAGTATTTT.

The rearrangement links TRBV5-1 to TRBJ2-1; no reliable D call. Trimming left V 4 bases short and J 5 bases short, with 16 bases between. CDR3 length: 15 amino acids. CDR1 is SGHRS, CDR2 YFSETQ, per germline. The CDR3 DNA reads TGCGCCAGCAGCCTTACTGGGGTCAACCACAATGAGCAGTTCTTC. Protein: CASSLTGVNHNEQFF.

This rearrangement joins TRBV7-9 to TRBJ2-1; possible D gene TRBD2, 6 bases. The CDR3 is made up of 14 amino acids. V dropped 5 bases and J dropped 0 bases, with 8 bases sitting between them. Looked up from germline, CDR1 is SEHNR and CDR2 is FQNEAQ (reference sequence). The CDR3 region has the DNA TGTGCCAGCAGCCTCGGGGGCTCCTACAATGAGCAGTTCTTC. Translated, it gives CASSLGGSYNEQFF.

The rearrangement joins TRBV10-3 to TRBJ1-6, with a weak D call TRBD1 (6 bases). This CDR3 has 16 residues. The V gene's germline CDR1 is ENHRY and CDR2 SYGVKD. Trimming took off 6 bases at V and 4 bases at J, with 16 bases between the two ends. The CDR3 loop reads CAIRDSMGVYNSPLHF. In DNA, the CDR3 is TGTGCCATCAGGGACAGCATGGGGGTGTATAATTCACCCCTCCACTTT.

The chain couples TRBV3-1 (or the pseudogene TRBV3-2) to TRBJ2-7, with D unresolved. Looked up from germline, CDR1 is LGHDT and CDR2 is YNNKEL (reference sequence). Trimming took off 1 base at V and 6 bases at J, with 10 bases between the two ends. The CDR3 consists of 13 residues. The CDR3 reads CASSQGWGSEQYV. In DNA form, the CDR3 reads TGTGCCAGCAGCCAAGGATGGGGTTCCGAGCAGTACGTC.

This rearrangement joins TRBV11-2 to TRBJ2-7, with 8 positions matching TRBD2. Trimming took 3 bases from V and 2 from J; bases not matched to a gene: 6. CDR3 length: 15 residues. Per germline, CDR1 SGHAT and CDR2 FQNNGV. CDR3 in amino acids: CASSFSVAGTYEQYF. CDR3 nucleotides: TGTGCCAGCAGCTTTAGTGTAGCGGGGACCTACGAGCAGTACTTC.

This clone was detected a few times. The chain carries TRBV6-6 and TRBJ1-4; no firm D call. The germline V gene encodes CDR1 MNHNY and CDR2 SVGAGI (reference sequence). V was trimmed by 5 bases and J by 0 bases, leaving 22 bases between them. This CDR3 is 19 amino acids long. The CDR3 loop is CASSPVVHTGSATNEKLFF. Here the CDR3 DNA reads TGTGCCAGCAGTCCGGTGGTGCATACCGGGAGTGCAACTAATGAAAAACTGTTTTTT.

This clone appeared a single time. V and J are TRBV28 and TRBJ1-2, with D uncertain. The CDR3 totals 15 residues. The V and J ends lost 3 bases and 2 bases respectively, with 13 bases between them. Germline assignment: CDR1 MDHEN and CDR2 SYDVKM. The CDR3 bases are TGTGCCAGCAGTTTTTCCGGGCGTCGCAACTATGGCTACACCTTC. This gives the protein CASSFSGRRNYGYTF.

A note on this clone: Compared with germline, one end of the junction differs, possibly owing to a read error. The chain is built from TRBV13 and TRBJ1-1, with a tentative D call TRBD1 (5 bases). The germline CDR1 and CDR2 sequences are PRHDT and FYEKMQ (reference sequence). CDR3 size: 12 residues. The CDR3, as DNA: TGTGCCAGCAGATTAGGGGATACTGAAGCTTTCTTT. It specifies CASRLGDTEAFF. The full variable domain, completed using reference TRBV13 and TRBJ1-1, is AAGVIQSPRHLIKEKRETATLKCYPIPRHDTVYWYQQGPGQDPQFLISFYEKMQSDKGSIPDRFSAQQFSDYHSELNMSSLELGDSALYFCASRLGDTEAFFGQGTRLTVV.

The rearrangement uses TRBV21-1 and TRBJ1-5. TRBV21-1 constitutes a pseudogene. This CDR3 is 16 amino acids long. The CDR3 DNA sequence: TGTGCCAGCAGCAAAAGGGGGGGGCAGGGCAATCAGCCCCAGCATTTT. It specifies CASSKRGGQGNQPQHF.

The J gene is TRBJ2-3, the V gene TRBV25-1; 10 positions agree with TRBD2. CDR1 and CDR2 (germline): MGHDK, SYGVNS. Germline trimming cut 5 bases from V and 1 base from J; bases unmatched to any gene: 0. The CDR3 is 14 amino acids. This CDR3 is CASSLAGGTDTQYF. CDR3 nucleotides: TGTGCCAGCAGTCTAGCGGGGGGCACAGATACGCAGTATTTT.

In this sample, this clone turned up a few times. The gene calls are TRBV7-6 and TRBJ1-6; D is possibly TRBD1 (5 bases). The V and J ends lost 0 bases and 10 bases respectively, with 22 bases between them. The CDR3 is 18 residues long. The germline gives CDR1 SGHVS, CDR2 FNYEAQ. CDR3 in amino acids: CASSLADPAGTSNSPLHF. Written as DNA, the CDR3 is TGTGCCAGCAGCTTAGCGGATCCCGCGGGGACTTCTAACTCACCCCTCCACTTT.

The chain carries TRBV23-1 and TRBJ1-4; unclear D gene. TRBV23-1 is placed among ORFs of uncertain function. The length of the CDR3 is 12 residues. V was clipped by 6 bases and J by 7 bases, with 9 bases between them. DNA of the CDR3: TGCGCCAGCAGGCCCAATTGTGAAAAACTGTTTTTT. Translating gives CASRPNCEKLFF.

The chain uses TRBV5-1 and TRBJ2-2; 7 bases line up with TRBD2. With V trimmed by 1 base and J by 4 bases, 4 bases remained unmatched. The CDR3 totals 15 residues. CDR1 and CDR2 from the germline V gene are SGHRS and YFSETQ. CDR3 DNA: TGCGCCAGCAGCTTGTTGGGAGGGGCCACCGGGGAGCTGTTTTTT. Translating it yields CASSLLGGATGELFF.

The chain uses TRBV6-5 and TRBJ2-7; 10 positions agree with TRBD1. The CDR3 loop spans 14 amino acids. Trimming at V came to 6 bases and at J to 5 bases, leaving 7 bases not matched to a gene. The germline V gene has CDR1 MNHEY and CDR2 SVGAGI. The CDR3 spells CASRAWDRGHEQYF. Written as DNA, the CDR3 is TGTGCCAGCAGAGCGTGGGACAGGGGACACGAGCAGTACTTC.

The chain has TRBV5-4 and TRBJ1-1; D not resolved. Trimming shortened V by 3 bases and J by 4 bases, and 13 bases separated the two germline ends. Germline CDR1 reads SGHNT; CDR2 reads YYREEE (reference sequence). The CDR3 covers 14 residues. Here the CDR3 DNA reads TGTGCCAGCAGCTGGGAACGGACGGGCACTGAAGCTTTCTTT. Translating it yields CASSWERTGTEAFF.

This chain uses TRBV11-2 with TRBJ1-6; perhaps TRBD1 as D (6 bases). The germline V and J ends were trimmed by 2 bases and 10 bases, with 15 bases remaining between them. The germline gives CDR1 SGHAT, CDR2 FQNNGV. The CDR3 loop spans 15 amino acids. CDR3 in amino acids: CASSLTVGGGSPLHF. CDR3 nucleotides: TGTGCCAGCAGCTTAACGGTGGGGGGCGGCTCACCCCTCCACTTT.

The rearrangement uses TRBV5-5 and TRBJ2-2, with D perhaps matching TRBD1 (6 bases). The length of the CDR3 is 14 residues. Germline assignment: CDR1 SGHKS and CDR2 YYEKEE (reference sequence). The V gene lost 7 bases and the J gene lost 1 base, with 11 bases spanning the gap. The DNA of the CDR3 is TGTGCCAGCGTATCGACAGGGAACACCGGGGAGCTGTTTTTT. This codes for CASVSTGNTGELFF.

This clone was detected only once. The chain uses TRBV10-1 and TRBJ2-7; D is possibly TRBD1 (5 bases). The CDR3 contains 15 residues. Germline loops: CDR1 WNHNN, CDR2 SYGVQD (reference sequence). With 3 bases removed from V and 3 bases from J, the gap between germline ends came to 15 bases. CDR3 DNA: TGCGCCAGCAGTGATAGTGCCGGGCAGGGCTACGAGCAGTACTTC. Translating it yields CASSDSAGQGYEQYF.

This clone was observed a few times. The V gene is TRBV5-5, the J gene TRBJ1-5; possibly TRBD1 for D (6 bases). Per germline, CDR1 SGHKS and CDR2 YYEKEE (reference sequence). The germline V and J ends were trimmed by 4 bases and 5 bases, with 25 bases remaining between them. This CDR3 contains 18 residues. The CDR3 region is CASSLRPTGQSGYQPQHF. CDR3 bases: TGTGCCAGCAGCCTCCGACCCACGGGACAATCGGGTTATCAGCCCCAGCATTTT.

The V and J genes are TRBV24-1 and TRBJ1-2; D unclear. This CDR3 has 11 amino acids. The V end lost 3 bases, the J end lost 2 bases, and 0 bases lay between the germline ends. Germline CDR1 is KGHDR and CDR2 is SFDVKD. The CDR3 DNA reads TGTGCCACCAGTGATAACTATGGCTACACCTTC. This sequence encodes CATSDNYGYTF.

The genes are TRBV18 and TRBJ1-5, with TRBD1 identical over 7 bases. Germline V gives CDR1 KGHSH, CDR2 LQKENI. After removal of 4 bases from V and 0 bases from J, the junction contained 6 bases not matched to a gene. This CDR3 region has 16 residues. CDR3 coding DNA: TGTGCCAGCTCACTCCGCGGACAGGATAGCAATCAGCCCCAGCATTTT. Protein: CASSLRGQDSNQPQHF. Variable domain in full (rest from reference TRBV18 and TRBJ1-5): NAGVMQNPRHLVRRRGQEARLRCSPMKGHSHVYWYRQLPEEGLKFMVYLQKENIIDESGMPKERFSAEFPKEGPSILRIQQVVRGDSAAYFCASSLRGQDSNQPQHFGDGTRLSIL.